This T cell receptor beta chain was found in a study of glioma-infiltrating T cells after dendritic cell vaccination. Overall study: Monocyte-derived dendritic cells, cultured seven days with IL-4 and GM-CSF, were pulsed with autologous tumor lysate. Study conclusions and caveats: Higher TCR clonality did not directly relate to longer survival.

Stated time point: after dendritic cell vaccination, including at tumor progression/relapse. Fresh-frozen tumor tissue and more than two years of survival data were available for all. Profiled with immunoSEQ multiplex PCR; TCRdb holds only in-frame clones, not every one. Of fewer than 95,000 clones listed, about 85% were seen once; the top ten hold about 9.3%. The CDR3 length is 15 residues. V lost 2 bases, J lost 7 bases, and 19 bases lay in between. Comments on this clone: The antigen remains unidentified.

The rearrangement joins TRBV5-3 to TRBJ2-7; tentatively, D is TRBD2 (5 bases). TRBV5-3 is placed among ORFs of uncertain function. This specimen consisted of blood, obtained after dendritic cell vaccination. The TCR was taken from a human donor with glioblastoma. The DNA for the CDR3 is TGTGCCAGAAGCTTAACGCGGGCCGGTTCTTGGGAGCAGTACTTC. Amino acids: CARSLTRAGSWEQYF.